The text below deals with one T cell receptor (beta chain). Participants in the exposed group had met a COVID-19 case in the 2 weeks before joining the study. This sample was included in a study of blood T cell repertoires in COVID-19. Study-wide context: PBMCs, B-cell-depleted T cells, or T cells provided the cDNA or gDNA that made up the material.

Method: immunoSEQ multiplex PCR; TCRdb's copy keeps in-frame clones and lacks some. The data contain roughly 230,000 clones, about 85% of them singletons. The TCR originated in a woman in her forties or fifties who had been exposed to COVID-19. Sequencing was performed on PBMCs or T cells enriched from blood (not recorded which).

The chain's CDR3 is CASSRDRVTEAFF. The CDR3 bases are TGTGCCAGCAGTCGGGACAGGGTCACTGAAGCTTTCTTT. The J gene is TRBJ1-1, the V gene TRBV12-3 or TRBV12-4, with 9 nucleotides matching TRBD1. The CDR3 is made up of 13 amino acids. V shed 5 bases and J 4 bases; nucleotides not matched to a gene: 2.